The present entry profiles one TCR beta chain with its context. The TCR beta repertoire was assessed by survey-level immunoSEQ sequencing. Some clones are missing from TCRdb's copy, which holds only in-frame ones; the method was immunoSEQ multiplex PCR. Of tens of thousands of clones in the sample, just under 95% were seen once. Per germline, CDR1 MNHEY and CDR2 SVGAGI. With 6 bases removed from V and 6 bases from J, the gap between germline ends came to 6 bases. The CDR3 consists of 12 residues. V gene TRBV6-5 combines with J gene TRBJ1-6; D remains ambiguous. Specimen: PBMCs. The TCR sequence derives from a man aged 40-50 years with rheumatoid arthritis. In DNA form, the CDR3 reads TGTGCCAGCAGCCACCCTAATTCACCCCTCCACTTT. Amino acids: CASSHPNSPLHF.